This T cell receptor (beta chain) stems from a study of shared T cell receptors in the human thymus. Using immunoSEQ multiplex PCR, the repertoire was profiled, and TCRdb retains in-frame clones only, with some absent. The sample includes under 700,000 clones, approximately 80% seen only once; the top ten take roughly 0.013%. Only one count was recorded for this clone. This same sample was also taken into another study, of human thymus T cells. From that report: From resections taken during corrective heart surgery, the thymus tissue was obtained.

Sequenced material: thymocytes. This receptor was taken from a boy under two years old with a congenital heart defect.

This CDR3 is CASNARTVRTYEQYF. In nucleotides, the CDR3 is TGCGCCAGCAACGCTCGGACAGTACGGACCTACGAGCAGTACTTC. This chain uses TRBV23-1 with TRBJ2-7; D is perhaps TRBD1 (6 bases). TRBV23-1 is designated an ORF whose function remains uncertain. The CDR3 covers 15 residues. Between the trimmed V and J ends, which lost 7 bases and 2 bases, there was a span of 18 bases.